These T cell receptor beta chains were read from a single sample in a study of multiple sclerosis patients with progressive multifocal leukoencephalopathy. TCRdb keeps only in-frame clones here, not all; method: immunoSEQ multiplex PCR. Altogether 25,000 to 35,000 clones are present, approximately 91% being singletons, with the ten largest covering over 1.3%. The specimen sequenced was PBMCs. These receptors all stem from a human donor with multiple sclerosis. The CDR3 runs from the conserved cysteine through the conserved F or W. The D gene is left open where the match is weak. The listing skips clone size in some rows; elsewhere it reads once, few, many or a size class.

D | J | size | V | CDR3 | DNA
- | TRBJ1-5 | - | TRBV6-1 | CASSELDNQPQHF | TGTGCCAGCAGTGAACTTGACAATCAGCCCCAGCATTTT
TRBD1 | TRBJ2-2 | - | TRBV9 | CASSARTGGPGELFF | TGTGCCAGCAGCGCAAGAACAGGGGGCCCCGGGGAGCTGTTTTTT
- | TRBJ1-1 | - | TRBV25-1 | CASSFGAGAFF | TGTGCCAGCAGTTTCGGGGCTGGCGCTTTCTTT
TRBD1 | TRBJ1-2 | - | TRBV28 | CASGTDRGGGYTF | TGTGCCAGCGGCACAGACAGGGGAGGCGGCTACACCTTC
- | TRBJ2-5 | - | TRBV7-2 | CASSLVPGAAPVQYF | TGTGCCAGCAGCTTAGTCCCGGGAGCCGCCCCGGTGCAGTACTTC
- | TRBJ1-1 | - | TRBV9 | CASSVANGEAFF | TGTGCCAGCAGCGTAGCTAACGGAGAAGCTTTCTTT
- | TRBJ1-5 | - | TRBV13 | CASSLQASNQPQHF | TGTGCCAGCAGCTTACAGGCCTCCAATCAGCCCCAGCATTTT
- | TRBJ2-7 | - | TRBV29-1 | CSVGKGGYEQYF | TGCAGCGTTGGTAAAGGGGGCTACGAGCAGTACTTC
- | TRBJ1-2 | - | TRBV13 | CASSLDRGSREETF | TGTGCCAGCAGCTTAGATAGGGGAAGCAGGGAGGAGACCTTC
- | TRBJ1-1 | - | TRBV19 | CASSPQGWGNTEAFF | TGTGCCAGTAGTCCCCAGGGGTGGGGGAACACTGAAGCTTTCTTT
- | TRBJ2-7 | - | TRBV4-1 | CASSPGHSGNEQYF | TGCGCCAGCAGCCCAGGACACTCCGGCAACGAGCAGTACTTC
TRBD1 | TRBJ2-7 | - | TRBV7-9 | CASSQRQGSEQYF | TGTGCCAGCAGCCAGAGACAGGGCAGCGAGCAGTACTTC
- | TRBJ2-4 | - | TRBV2 | CASRRERSGIQYF | TGTGCCAGCCGCAGGGAGCGATCCGGCATTCAGTACTTC
TRBD2 | TRBJ2-1 | - | TRBV18 | CASSPPIAGGYNEQFF | TGTGCCAGCTCACCACCAATAGCGGGAGGGTACAATGAGCAGTTCTTC
TRBD1 | TRBJ2-2 | - | TRBV14 | CASSQVTGTGVRGTGELFF | TGTGCCAGCAGCCAAGTGACCGGGACAGGGGTCCGGGGCACCGGGGAGCTGTTTTTT
- | TRBJ1-2 | - | TRBV5-1 | CASSSSTLAPRGYTF | TGCGCCAGCAGCTCTTCGACGTTGGCCCCCCGAGGCTACACCTTC
- | TRBJ1-2 | - | TRBV6-5 | CASSYTGHRYGYTF | TGTGCCAGCAGTTACACTGGACACCGCTATGGCTACACCTTC
- | TRBJ1-4 | - | TRBV11-3 | CASSSRPTGRKEKLFF | TGTGCCAGCAGCTCTCGGCCGACCGGAAGGAAGGAAAAACTGTTTTTT
TRBD1 | TRBJ1-3 | - | TRBV9 | CASSGGQGHSGNTIYF | TGTGCCAGCAGCGGCGGACAGGGACACTCTGGAAACACCATATATTTT
TRBD1 | TRBJ1-1 | - | TRBV19 | CASRGTGKGRTEAFF | TGTGCCAGTAGAGGGACAGGGAAGGGGAGGACTGAAGCTTTCTTT
TRBD1 | TRBJ1-4 | - | TRBV28 | CASSRGVGTATNEKLFF | TGTGCCAGCAGTAGGGGCGTAGGGACAGCAACTAATGAAAAACTGTTTTTT
TRBD1 | TRBJ1-2 | - | TRBV10-3 | CAIGSDRGTGGYTF | TGTGCCATCGGCTCAGACAGGGGGACGGGTGGCTACACCTTC
TRBD1 | TRBJ2-1 | - | TRBV28 | CASSRDRGRDNYNEQFF | TGTGCCAGCAGCCGGGACAGGGGGCGAGATAACTACAATGAGCAGTTCTTC
- | TRBJ2-7 | - | TRBV27 | CASSSLYEQYF | TGTGCCAGCAGTTCACTCTACGAGCAGTACTTC
- | TRBJ1-5 | - | TRBV18 | CASSPQGPVNQPQHF | TGTGCCAGCTCACCACAGGGGCCGGTTAATCAGCCCCAGCATTTT
TRBD1 | TRBJ1-4 | - | TRBV30 | CAWSQGQGESANEKLFF | TGTGCCTGGAGCCAAGGACAGGGAGAATCGGCTAATGAAAAACTGTTTTTT
TRBD1 | TRBJ1-2 | - | TRBV19 | CASSRPPDRVDGYTF | TGTGCCAGTAGTCGACCCCCAGACAGGGTCGACGGCTACACCTTC
- | TRBJ1-2 | - | TRBV28 | CASSPPVGIFYGYTF | TGTGCCAGCAGTCCCCCGGTCGGGATTTTCTATGGCTACACCTTC
- | TRBJ1-1 | - | TRBV30 | CAWRRDRDTEAFF | TGTGCCTGGCGGAGAGACAGAGACACTGAAGCTTTCTTT
TRBD1 | TRBJ2-1 | once | TRBV5-1 | CASSLDRGAEQFF | TGCGCCAGCAGCTTGGACAGGGGTGCTGAGCAGTTCTTC
- | TRBJ1-1 | once | TRBV29-1 | CSFERGAGNTEAFF | TGCAGCTTTGAAAGGGGGGCAGGGAACACTGAAGCTTTCTTT
TRBD1 | TRBJ1-1 | - | TRBV25-1 | CASTRRDSVSSTEAFF | TGTGCCAGCACGCGCCGGGACAGCGTCTCTAGCACTGAAGCTTTCTTT
- | TRBJ2-1 | - | TRBV28 | CASSLFPRYNEQFF | TGTGCCAGCAGTTTATTTCCCCGATACAATGAGCAGTTCTTC
- | TRBJ1-5 | - | TRBV6-1 | CASSEQRTGRNQPQHF | TGTGCCAGCAGTGAACAAAGGACGGGGAGGAATCAGCCCCAGCATTTT
- | TRBJ1-1 | - | TRBV7-9 | CASSTQGQNTEAFF | TGTGCCAGCAGCACTCAAGGACAGAACACTGAAGCTTTCTTT
- | TRBJ1-5 | - | TRBV10-3 | CAISESMSTDNQPQHF | TGTGCCATCAGTGAGTCAATGTCAACAGATAATCAGCCCCAGCATTTT
TRBD1 | TRBJ1-5 | - | TRBV7-3 | CASSSRQGYSNQPQHF | TGTGCCAGCAGCTCCAGACAGGGCTATAGCAATCAGCCCCAGCATTTT
- | TRBJ2-2 | - | TRBV7-9 | CASSPQGGNTGELFF | TGTGCCAGCAGCCCCCAGGGGGGGAACACCGGGGAGCTGTTTTTT
TRBD2 | TRBJ2-3 | - | TRBV6-4 | CASSELAGGADTQYF | TGTGCCAGCAGTGAACTAGCGGGAGGTGCAGATACGCAGTATTTT
- | TRBJ2-7 | - | TRBV6-5 | CASSPQYEQYF | TGTGCCAGCAGTCCCCAGTACGAGCAGTACTTC
- | TRBJ2-7 | - | TRBV29-1 | CSVGMTAVGEQYF | TGCAGCGTCGGAATGACAGCCGTGGGCGAGCAGTACTTC
TRBD2 | TRBJ2-1 | - | TRBV10-1 | CASSPGLAGGPPYNEQFF | TGCGCCAGCAGCCCGGGACTAGCGGGAGGGCCCCCCTACAATGAGCAGTTCTTC
TRBD2 | TRBJ2-1 | once | TRBV28 | CASSPPLLAGGRNEQFF | TGTGCCAGCAGTCCCCCCCTACTAGCGGGAGGGAGGAATGAGCAGTTCTTC
- | TRBJ1-5 | - | TRBV27 | CASSFVREDNQPQHF | TGTGCCAGCAGTTTCGTTAGGGAGGACAATCAGCCCCAGCATTTT
TRBD2 | TRBJ2-7 | - | TRBV6-5 | CASSSGLAGVEQYF | TGTGCCAGCAGTTCGGGACTAGCGGGAGTCGAGCAGTACTTC
TRBD1 | TRBJ2-7 | - | TRBV27 | CASSSPGQGKNEQYF | TGTGCCAGCAGTTCCCCGGGACAGGGGAAAAACGAGCAGTACTTC
TRBD2 | TRBJ2-7 | - | TRBV7-9 | CASSSAGLAGGPFSEQYF | TGTGCCAGCAGCTCCGCGGGACTAGCGGGAGGGCCTTTTTCCGAGCAGTACTTC
TRBD1 | TRBJ1-5 | - | TRBV4-1 | CASSQGGTGHQPQHF | TGCGCCAGCAGCCAAGGGGGGACAGGGCATCAGCCCCAGCATTTT